The 10 T cell receptor beta chains reported below all come from one sample, sequenced in a study of beta chain features in type 1 diabetes. Study findings and constraints: All four CD4+ subsets from Type 1 diabetes patients carried moderately but significantly shorter TCRB CDR3s.

Sequencing targeted expressed TCRB transcripts, as all isolated RNA had been reverse transcribed. Profiled with immunoSEQ multiplex PCR; TCRdb holds only in-frame clones, not every one. The data hold approximately 280,000 clones, with about 15% observed a single time. These TCRs' antigens remain unknown. The sample was naive CD4+ T cells from blood. These receptors all stem from a man aged 18 to 30 with type 1 diabetes.

This clone was found a few times. The sample has other DNA sequences that encode this CDR3 too. The V call is TRBV18, the J call TRBJ2-5; tentative D call: TRBD1 (5 bases). V lost 3 bases, J lost 1 base, and 6 bases lay in between. The germline V gene encodes CDR1 KGHSH and CDR2 LQKENI. This CDR3 spans 13 amino acids. CDR3 sequence (DNA): TGTGCCAGCTCACCTCAGGGCCAAGAGACCCAGTACTTC. Protein sequence: CASSPQGQETQYF.

This clone was found a few times. V usage is TRBV5-8 and J usage is TRBJ1-2; D call uncertain. Germline-derived CDR1 and CDR2 are SGHTS and YDEGEE. The CDR3 sequence is 14 residues long. Deletions cut 4 bases from V and 2 bases from J, with 12 bases between. Here the CDR3 reads CASSPRVGNYGYTF. DNA for the CDR3: TGTGCCAGCAGCCCCCGGGTCGGCAACTATGGCTACACCTTC.

Here the CDR3 reads CASSLLAQPQHF. CDR3 sequence (DNA): TGTGCCAGCAGTTTACTAGCTCAGCCCCAGCATTTT. The chain has TRBV28 and TRBJ1-5; D uncertain. Germline V gene lookup returns CDR1 MDHEN and CDR2 SYDVKM. The CDR3 sequence is 12 residues long. V was shortened by 2 bases and J by 6 bases, with 5 bases between the two germline ends.

This clone was recorded a few times. The gene calls are TRBV11-2 and TRBJ1-1, with a tentative D call TRBD1 (5 bases). Germline-derived CDR1 and CDR2 are SGHAT and FQNNGV. The ends were cut back, 1 base at V and 0 bases at J, with 9 bases in the middle. This CDR3 region has 15 residues. The CDR3 loop reads CASSLGGIMNTEAFF. The CDR3 nucleotides are TGTGCCAGCAGCTTAGGGGGCATCATGAACACTGAAGCTTTCTTT.

This chain links TRBV18 with TRBJ2-7, with 9 bases lining up with TRBD2. There are 17 residues in the CDR3. Germline V gene sequence: CDR1 KGHSH, CDR2 LQKENI. V lost 3 bases to trimming and J lost 6 bases; unmatched junction nucleotides: 15. CDR3 in DNA: TGTGCCAGCTCACCCAGCCGGGGCGGGACTAGCTTCATCGAGCAGTACTTC. This translates into CASSPSRGGTSFIEQYF.

The chain joins TRBV4-1 to TRBJ1-2, with a weak D call TRBD1 (6 bases). Between the trimmed V and J ends, which lost 1 base and 6 bases, there was a span of 24 bases. Germline assignment: CDR1 MGHRA and CDR2 YSYEKL. This CDR3 is built from 18 residues. Here the CDR3 DNA reads TGCGCCAGCAGCCAAGGGGTGACAGGTTTGGGATTCAACAATGGCTACACCTTC. Translated, it gives CASSQGVTGLGFNNGYTF.

This clone was picked up a small number of times. Written as DNA, the CDR3 is TGTGCCAGCAGTTTACCGGGACAGGGGCGATCTGAAGCTTTCTTT. Translating it yields CASSLPGQGRSEAFF. The chain joins TRBV28 to TRBJ1-1; 10 nucleotides match TRBD1. Germline CDR1 reads MDHEN; CDR2 reads SYDVKM. The CDR3 runs to 15 residues. J gave up 6 bases and V 2 bases, and 6 bases lay outside the gene matches.

The chain links TRBV28 to TRBJ1-5; 8 nucleotides align to TRBD1. Germline V gene sequence: CDR1 MDHEN, CDR2 SYDVKM. The ends lost 5 bases at V and 9 bases at J; junction bases unmatched: 6. The CDR3 extends over 13 amino acids. The CDR3 sequence is CASSPGQGRPQHF. The CDR3 nucleotides are TGTGCCAGCAGTCCCGGACAGGGTCGGCCCCAGCATTTT.

The chain couples TRBV7-9 to TRBJ2-7; 8 positions agree with TRBD1. CDR1 is SEHNR, CDR2 FQNEAQ, per germline (reference sequence). CDR3 length equals 17 residues. J lost 0 bases, V lost 1 base, and 8 bases had no gene match. The CDR3 sequence: CASSLGQGIRVSYEQYF. The CDR3 DNA reads TGTGCCAGCAGCTTAGGACAGGGGATTCGGGTCTCCTACGAGCAGTACTTC.

There are a few counts of this clone. The chain recombines TRBV14 with TRBJ1-1; 9 nucleotides line up with TRBD1. V dropped 6 bases and J dropped 4; count of bases not matched to a gene: 12. CDR3 length equals 16 residues. The germline CDR1 and CDR2 sequences are SGHDN and FVKESK. CDR3 in DNA: TGTGCCAGCAGGCCAGGACCGACAGGGGGGATCACTGAAGCTTTCTTT. This translates into CASRPGPTGGITEAFF.